The 6 T cell receptor beta chains in this list originate from one sample, sequenced in a study of a mutant IDH1 vaccine in newly diagnosed glioma. Their specific antigens are unknown. Sequencing was performed with immunoSEQ multiplex PCR; in TCRdb, only in-frame clones are kept and a portion is missing. The profile shows approximately 50,000 clones, roughly nine tenths of them singletons. The time point is: week 35, safety follow-up. All doses held 300 ug of mutant IDH1 20-mer peptide, with topical imiquimod. The material was PBMCs, obtained from a glioma patient whose treatment included an IDH1 peptide vaccine. These TCRs come from a man in his forties or fifties with glioma.

This clone has a handful of counts. The chain has TRBV9 and TRBJ2-5; D is undetermined. The germline V gene encodes CDR1 SGDLS and CDR2 YYNGEE. This CDR3 spans 13 amino acids. V lost 4 bases, J lost 2 bases, and 9 bases lay in between. CDR3 region: CASSPYPQETQYF. In DNA, the CDR3 is TGTGCCAGCAGCCCATATCCACAAGAGACCCAGTACTTC.

This rearrangement joins TRBV29-1 to TRBJ1-2, with TRBD1 as a possible D gene (5 bases). V dropped 6 bases and J dropped 6 bases, with 14 bases sitting between them. Germline assignment: CDR1 SQVTM and CDR2 ANQGSEA. The CDR3 covers 12 residues. Here the CDR3 reads CSVEGPPHGYTF. The CDR3 DNA reads as TGCAGCGTGGAGGGACCTCCCCATGGCTACACCTTC.

This clone was found a few times. The chain couples TRBV27 to TRBJ2-5; maybe TRBD2 (6 bases). V dropped 7 bases and J dropped 4 bases, with 13 bases sitting between them. Germline CDR1 and CDR2: MNHEY and SMNVEV (reference sequence). This CDR3 is 13 amino acids long. CDR3 bases: TGTGCCAGCAAAGTCGGGAGAGGAGAGACCCAGTACTTC. It encodes CASKVGRGETQYF.

The rearrangement joins TRBV14 to TRBJ2-1; D is possibly TRBD1 or TRBD2 (5 bases each). With 3 bases removed from V and 8 bases from J, the gap between germline ends came to 20 bases. Per germline, CDR1 SGHDN and CDR2 FVKESK. The CDR3 runs 16 residues. CDR3 residues: CASSHVPGLGFDEQFF. In DNA, the CDR3 is TGTGCCAGCAGCCATGTGCCGGGGCTTGGGTTCGATGAGCAGTTCTTC. Supplemented by reference TRBV14 and TRBJ2-1, the full variable domain reads EAGVTQFPSHSVIEKGQTVTLRCDPISGHDNLYWYRRVMGKEIKFLLHFVKESKQDESGMPNNRFLAERTGGTYSTLKVQPAELEDSGVYFCASSHVPGLGFDEQFFGPGTRLTVL.

The CDR3 DNA reads as TGTGCCAGCAGCGCCTTTACGCCCGGGAACACCGGGGAGCTGTTTTTT. This translates into CASSAFTPGNTGELFF. The V call is TRBV9, the J call TRBJ2-2; the D is unclear. Trimming took off 3 bases at V and 1 base at J, with 13 bases between the two ends. The CDR3 is 16 residues long. Germline V lookup: CDR1 SGDLS, CDR2 YYNGEE.

The rearrangement uses TRBV5-1 and TRBJ1-2, with D maybe TRBD1 (6 bases). CDR1 and CDR2 (germline): SGHRS, YFSETQ. The germline V and J ends were trimmed by 1 base and 4 bases, with 14 bases remaining between them. This CDR3 spans 15 amino acids. The CDR3 nucleotides are TGCGCCAGCAGCTTGAGGGACACCGAGCGCTATGGCTACACCTTC. This encodes CASSLRDTERYGYTF.